The 3 T cell receptor beta chains below all came from one sample that was sequenced in a study of blood T cell repertoires in COVID-19. Libraries were prepared by immunoSEQ multiplex PCR; TCRdb keeps only in-frame clonotypes and omits some of them. Here the sample spans approximately 110,000 clones, 70% to 90% being singletons. Sample: peripheral blood. Every receptor here comes from a man aged 35 to 55 with acute or convalescent COVID-19.

The V and J genes are TRBV25-1 and TRBJ2-5, with D perhaps matching TRBD1 (7 bases). V was shortened by 2 bases and J by 3 bases, with 19 bases between the two germline ends. Germline V gene sequence: CDR1 MGHDK, CDR2 SYGVNS. This CDR3 contains 17 residues. The CDR3 here is CASSEIKVDRREETQYF. CDR3 nucleotide sequence: TGTGCCAGCAGTGAAATAAAAGTGGACAGGAGGGAAGAGACCCAGTACTTC.

The rearrangement joins TRBV18 to TRBJ2-7; D possibly corresponds to TRBD1 (5 bases). Per the germline V gene, CDR1 is KGHSH and CDR2 is LQKENI. This CDR3 comprises 15 residues. Trimming pared 2 bases from V and 5 bases from J, leaving 16 bases between. CDR3 coding DNA: TGTGCCAGCTCACCAGTTAATCAGGGAAGCAACGAGCAGTACTTC. It specifies CASSPVNQGSNEQYF. Full variable domain (outside the CDR3, taken from reference TRBV18 and TRBJ2-7): NAGVMQNPRHLVRRRGQEARLRCSPMKGHSHVYWYRQLPEEGLKFMVYLQKENIIDESGMPKERFSAEFPKEGPSILRIQQVVRGDSAAYFCASSPVNQGSNEQYFGPGTRLTVT.

The chain couples TRBV18 to TRBJ2-5; TRBD1 matches at 9 bases. The CDR3 spans 16 residues. The V and J ends lost 3 bases and 5 bases, in that order; junction bases with no gene match: 10. Germline-derived CDR1 and CDR2 are KGHSH and LQKENI. CDR3 in amino acids: CASSPDRGTGFETQYF. Here the CDR3 DNA reads TGTGCCAGCTCACCGGATAGGGGGACAGGGTTTGAGACCCAGTACTTC.